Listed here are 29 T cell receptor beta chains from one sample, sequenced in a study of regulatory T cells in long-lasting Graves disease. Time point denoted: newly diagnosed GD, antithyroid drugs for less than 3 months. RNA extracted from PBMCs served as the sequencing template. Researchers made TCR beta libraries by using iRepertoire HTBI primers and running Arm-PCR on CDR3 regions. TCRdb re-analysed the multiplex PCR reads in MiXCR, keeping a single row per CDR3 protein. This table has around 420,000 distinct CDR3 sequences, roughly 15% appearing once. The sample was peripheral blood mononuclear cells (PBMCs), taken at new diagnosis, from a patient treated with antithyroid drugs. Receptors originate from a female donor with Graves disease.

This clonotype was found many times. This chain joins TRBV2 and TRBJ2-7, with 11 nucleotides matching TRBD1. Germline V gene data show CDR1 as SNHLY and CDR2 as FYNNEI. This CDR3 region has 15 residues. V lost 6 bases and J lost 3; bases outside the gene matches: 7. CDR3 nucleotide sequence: TGTGCCAGCAGGGATGGGACAGGGGGGGTCTACGAGCAGTACTTC. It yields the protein CASRDGTGGVYEQYF.

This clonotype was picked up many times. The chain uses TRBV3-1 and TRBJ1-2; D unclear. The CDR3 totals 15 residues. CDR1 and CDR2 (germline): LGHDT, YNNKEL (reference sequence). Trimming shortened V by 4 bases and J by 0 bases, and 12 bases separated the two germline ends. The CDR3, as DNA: TGTGCCAGCAGCCCTCAGACCGTAGCTAACTATGGCTACACCTTC. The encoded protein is CASSPQTVANYGYTF.

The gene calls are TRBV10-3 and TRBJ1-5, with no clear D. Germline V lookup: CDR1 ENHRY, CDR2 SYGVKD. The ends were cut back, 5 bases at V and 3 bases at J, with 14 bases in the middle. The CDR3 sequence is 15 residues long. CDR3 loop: CAISPVGGPNQPQHF. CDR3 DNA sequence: TGTGCCATCAGTCCCGTGGGTGGCCCCAATCAGCCCCAGCATTTT.

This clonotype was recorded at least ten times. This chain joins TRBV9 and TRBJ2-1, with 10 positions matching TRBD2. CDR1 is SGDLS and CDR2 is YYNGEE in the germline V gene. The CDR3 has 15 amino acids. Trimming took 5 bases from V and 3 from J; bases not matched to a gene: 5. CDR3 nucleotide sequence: TGTGCCAGCAGTCCCATAGCGGGAGGCTACAATGAGCAGTTCTTC. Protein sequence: CASSPIAGGYNEQFF.

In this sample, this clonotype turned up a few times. CDR3 in DNA: TGTGCCAGCCCCCGGGACAACTTCCAAGAGACCCAGTACTTC. Translation gives CASPRDNFQETQYF. The chain joins TRBV6-1 to TRBJ2-5, with D perhaps matching TRBD1 (6 bases). V was pared by 8 bases and J by 1 base, with 14 bases between. Looked up from germline, CDR1 is MNHNS and CDR2 is SASEGT. The CDR3 length is 14 residues.

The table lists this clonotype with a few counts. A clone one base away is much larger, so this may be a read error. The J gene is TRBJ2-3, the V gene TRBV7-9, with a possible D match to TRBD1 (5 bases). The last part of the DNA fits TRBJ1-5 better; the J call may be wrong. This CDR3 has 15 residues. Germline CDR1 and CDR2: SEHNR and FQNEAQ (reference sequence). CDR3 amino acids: CASSTTYRGLDTQHF. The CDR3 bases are TGTGCCAGCAGCACCACCTATAGGGGCCTAGATACGCAGCATTTT.

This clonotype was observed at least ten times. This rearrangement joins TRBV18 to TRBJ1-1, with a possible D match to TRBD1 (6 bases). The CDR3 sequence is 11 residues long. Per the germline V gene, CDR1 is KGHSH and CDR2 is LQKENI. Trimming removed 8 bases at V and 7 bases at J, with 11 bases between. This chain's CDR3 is CASAQGFEAFF. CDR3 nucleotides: TGTGCCAGCGCCCAGGGGTTTGAAGCTTTCTTT.

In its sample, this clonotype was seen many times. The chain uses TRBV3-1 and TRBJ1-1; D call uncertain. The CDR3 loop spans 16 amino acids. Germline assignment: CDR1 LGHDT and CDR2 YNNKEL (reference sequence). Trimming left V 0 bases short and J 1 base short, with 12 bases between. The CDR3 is CASSQDWRLGNTEAFF. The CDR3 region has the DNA TGTGCCAGCAGCCAAGATTGGAGGTTGGGGAACACTGAAGCTTTCTTT.

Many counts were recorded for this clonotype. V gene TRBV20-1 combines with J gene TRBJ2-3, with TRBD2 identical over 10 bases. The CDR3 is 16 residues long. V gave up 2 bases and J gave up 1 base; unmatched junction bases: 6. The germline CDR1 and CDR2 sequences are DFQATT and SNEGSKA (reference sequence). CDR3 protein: CSARRTSGIRTDTQYF. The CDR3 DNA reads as TGCAGTGCTAGACGCACTAGCGGGATCCGCACAGATACGCAGTATTTT.

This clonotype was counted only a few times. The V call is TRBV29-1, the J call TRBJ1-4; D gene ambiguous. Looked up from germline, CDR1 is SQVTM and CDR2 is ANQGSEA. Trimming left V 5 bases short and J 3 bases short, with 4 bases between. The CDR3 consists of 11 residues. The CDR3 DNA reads TGCAGCGTTCTAGCTAATGAAAAACTGTTTTTT. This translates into CSVLANEKLFF.

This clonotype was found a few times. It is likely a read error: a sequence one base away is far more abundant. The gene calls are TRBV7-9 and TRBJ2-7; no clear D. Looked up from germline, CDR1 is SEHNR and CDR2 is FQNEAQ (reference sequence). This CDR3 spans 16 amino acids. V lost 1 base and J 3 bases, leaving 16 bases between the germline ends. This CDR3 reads CASSLDPLSSFYEQYF. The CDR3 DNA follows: TGTGCCAGCAGCTTAGACCCCCTTTCGAGCTTCTACGAGCAGTACTTC.

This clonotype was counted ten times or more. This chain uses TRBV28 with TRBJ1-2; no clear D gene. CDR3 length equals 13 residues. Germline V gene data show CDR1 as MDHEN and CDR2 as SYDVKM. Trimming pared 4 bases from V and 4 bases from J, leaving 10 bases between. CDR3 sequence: CASSSTFGYGYTF. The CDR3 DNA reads TGTGCCAGCAGTTCGACATTCGGCTATGGCTACACCTTC.

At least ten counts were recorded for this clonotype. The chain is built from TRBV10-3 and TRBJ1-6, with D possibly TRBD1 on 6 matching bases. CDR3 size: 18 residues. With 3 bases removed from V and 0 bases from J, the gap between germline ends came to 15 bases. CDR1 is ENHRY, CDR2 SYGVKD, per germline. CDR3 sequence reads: CAISDRPTGSSYNSPLHF. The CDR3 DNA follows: TGTGCCATCAGTGACCGCCCTACAGGGAGCTCCTATAATTCACCCCTCCACTTT.

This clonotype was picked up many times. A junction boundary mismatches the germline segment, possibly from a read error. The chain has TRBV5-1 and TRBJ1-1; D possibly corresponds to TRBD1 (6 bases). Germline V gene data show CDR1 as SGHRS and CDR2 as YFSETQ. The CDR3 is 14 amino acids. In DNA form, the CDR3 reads TGCGCCAGCAGCTCTGGAGGGGGGAACGCTGAAGCTTTCTTT. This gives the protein CASSSGGGNAEAFF.

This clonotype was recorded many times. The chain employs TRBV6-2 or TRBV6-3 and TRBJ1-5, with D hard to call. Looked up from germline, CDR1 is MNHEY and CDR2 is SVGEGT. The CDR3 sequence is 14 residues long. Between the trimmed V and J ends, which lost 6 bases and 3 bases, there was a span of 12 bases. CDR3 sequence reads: CASSVGRNNQPQHF. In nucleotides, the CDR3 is TGTGCCAGCAGCGTAGGACGGAACAATCAGCCCCAGCATTTT.

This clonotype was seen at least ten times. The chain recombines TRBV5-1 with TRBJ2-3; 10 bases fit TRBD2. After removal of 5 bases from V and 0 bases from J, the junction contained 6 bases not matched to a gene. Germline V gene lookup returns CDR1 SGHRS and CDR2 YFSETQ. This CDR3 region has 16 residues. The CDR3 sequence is CASRSLAGDSTDTQYF. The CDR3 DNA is TGCGCCAGCAGGTCCCTAGCGGGGGATAGCACAGATACGCAGTATTTT. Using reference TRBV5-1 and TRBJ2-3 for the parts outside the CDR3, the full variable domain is KAGVTQTPRYLIKTRGQQVTLSCSPISGHRSVSWYQQTPGQGLQFLFEYFSETQRNKGNFPGRFSGRQFSNSRSEMNVSTLELGDSALYLCASRSLAGDSTDTQYFGPGTRLTVL.

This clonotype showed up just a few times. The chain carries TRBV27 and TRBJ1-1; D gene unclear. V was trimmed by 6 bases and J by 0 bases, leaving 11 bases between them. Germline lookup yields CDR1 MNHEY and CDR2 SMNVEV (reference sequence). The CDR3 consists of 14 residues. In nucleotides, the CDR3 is TGTGCCAGCAGGCTAATTTCTATGAACACTGAAGCTTTCTTT. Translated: CASRLISMNTEAFF.

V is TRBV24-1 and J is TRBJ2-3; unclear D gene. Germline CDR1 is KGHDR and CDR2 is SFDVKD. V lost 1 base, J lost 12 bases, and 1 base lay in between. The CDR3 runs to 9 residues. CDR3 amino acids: CATSDFQYF. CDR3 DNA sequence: TGTGCCACCAGTGATTTTCAGTATTTT.

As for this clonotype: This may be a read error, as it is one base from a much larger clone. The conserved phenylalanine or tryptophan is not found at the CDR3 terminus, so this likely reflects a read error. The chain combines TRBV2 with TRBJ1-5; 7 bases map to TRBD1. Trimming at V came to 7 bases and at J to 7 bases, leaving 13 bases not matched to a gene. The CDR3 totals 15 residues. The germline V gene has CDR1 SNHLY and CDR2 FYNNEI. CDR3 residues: CASTFTDRVSQPQHS. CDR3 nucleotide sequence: TGTGCCAGCACCTTCACCGACAGGGTTAGCCAGCCCCAGCATTCT.

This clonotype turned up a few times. This CDR3 is CASSPGRSDEKLFF. The DNA of the CDR3 is TGTGCCAGCTCACCGGGGAGGTCCGATGAAAAACTGTTTTTT. The chain combines TRBV18 with TRBJ1-4; D unresolved. V was cut by 3 bases and J by 6 bases, with 11 bases left in between. CDR3 length equals 14 residues. The V gene's germline CDR1 is KGHSH and CDR2 LQKENI.

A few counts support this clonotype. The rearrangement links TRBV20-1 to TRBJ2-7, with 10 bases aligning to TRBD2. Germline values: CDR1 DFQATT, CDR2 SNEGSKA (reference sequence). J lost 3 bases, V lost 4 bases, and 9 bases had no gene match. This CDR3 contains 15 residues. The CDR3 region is CSATFSGLAFYEQYF. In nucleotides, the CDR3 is TGCAGTGCTACTTTCTCGGGACTAGCGTTCTACGAGCAGTACTTC.

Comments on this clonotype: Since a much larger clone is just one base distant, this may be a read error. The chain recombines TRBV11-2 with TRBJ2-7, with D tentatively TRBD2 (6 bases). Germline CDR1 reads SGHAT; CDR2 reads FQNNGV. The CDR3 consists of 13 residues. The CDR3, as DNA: TGTGCCAGCAGCTCAGAGGGACTTTACGAGCAGCACTTC. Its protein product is CASSSEGLYEQHF.

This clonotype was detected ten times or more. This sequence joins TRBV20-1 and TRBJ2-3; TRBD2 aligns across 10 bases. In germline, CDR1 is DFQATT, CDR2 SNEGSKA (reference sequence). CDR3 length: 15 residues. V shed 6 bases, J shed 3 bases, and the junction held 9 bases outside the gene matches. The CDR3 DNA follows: TGCAGTGCAAGTAGGGTTAGCGGGAGGACAGATACGCAGTATTTT. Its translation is CSASRVSGRTDTQYF.

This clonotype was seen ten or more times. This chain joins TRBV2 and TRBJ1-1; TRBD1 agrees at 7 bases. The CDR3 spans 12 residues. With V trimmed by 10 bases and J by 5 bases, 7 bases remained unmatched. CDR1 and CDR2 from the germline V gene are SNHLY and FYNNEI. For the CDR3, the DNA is TGTGCCATTAGGGGGCAGGAAACTGAAGCTTTCTTT. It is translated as CAIRGQETEAFF.

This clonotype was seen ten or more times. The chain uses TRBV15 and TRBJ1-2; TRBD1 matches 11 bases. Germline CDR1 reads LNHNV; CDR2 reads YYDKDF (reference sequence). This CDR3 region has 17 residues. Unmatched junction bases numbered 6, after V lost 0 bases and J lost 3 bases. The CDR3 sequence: CATSRDLGQGGDYGYTF. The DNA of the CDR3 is TGTGCCACCAGCAGAGATCTGGGACAGGGGGGGGACTATGGCTACACCTTC.

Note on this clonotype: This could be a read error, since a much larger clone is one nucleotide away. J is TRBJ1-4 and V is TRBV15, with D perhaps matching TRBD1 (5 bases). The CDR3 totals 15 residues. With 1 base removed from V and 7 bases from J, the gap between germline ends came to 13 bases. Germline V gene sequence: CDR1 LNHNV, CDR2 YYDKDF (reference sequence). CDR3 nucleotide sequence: TGTGCCACCAGCAGAGGGGGCGGAGGTACTGAAAAACTGTTTTTT. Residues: CATSRGGGGTEKLFF.

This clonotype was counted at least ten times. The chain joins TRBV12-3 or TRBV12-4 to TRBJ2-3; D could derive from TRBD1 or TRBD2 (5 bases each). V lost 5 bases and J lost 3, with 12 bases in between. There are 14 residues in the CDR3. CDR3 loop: CASSSRDGTDTQYF. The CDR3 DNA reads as TGTGCCAGCAGTAGCCGGGACGGGACAGATACGCAGTATTTT.

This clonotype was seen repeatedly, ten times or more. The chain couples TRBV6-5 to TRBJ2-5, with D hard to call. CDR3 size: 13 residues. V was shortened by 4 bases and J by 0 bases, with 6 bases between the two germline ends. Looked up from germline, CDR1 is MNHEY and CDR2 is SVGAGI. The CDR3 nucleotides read TGTGCCAGCAGTTTGAATTACCAAGAGACCCAGTACTTC. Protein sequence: CASSLNYQETQYF.

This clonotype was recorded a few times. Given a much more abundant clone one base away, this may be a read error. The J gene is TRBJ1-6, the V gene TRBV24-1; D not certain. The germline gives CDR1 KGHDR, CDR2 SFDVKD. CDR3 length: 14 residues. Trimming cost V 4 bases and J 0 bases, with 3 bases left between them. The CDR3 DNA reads TGTGCCACCAGTGACAGCTCCTATAATTCACCCCTCCACTTT. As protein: CATSDSSYNSPLHF.